This T cell receptor (beta chain) is from a study of cytomegalovirus exposure and HLA in healthy donors. Points from the study as a whole: Cytomegalovirus status, reportedly, was diagnosed with high specificity and sensitivity by the classifier. Overall, some 160 TCR beta chains were annotated as cytomegalovirus-associated. Confirmation in vitro established that three CMV-associated chains were specific for CMV antigens.

In regard to this clone: Antigen specificity is unknown.

This table comes from immunoSEQ multiplex PCR, and its TCRdb copy is limited to in-frame clones, with some not included. The sample comprises approximately 98,000 clones, 90% to 97% of which are singletons, and 0.65% to 0.7% rests with the top ten. This clonotype was sampled from a woman aged 18 to 35 in good health and CMV-seronegative. Material: PBMCs.

CDR3 in amino acids: CASSPKGGSGNQPQHF. CDR3 sequence (DNA): TGTGCCAGCAGCCCCAAGGGGGGGTCGGGCAATCAGCCCCAGCATTTT. The chain has TRBV7-2 and TRBJ1-5; a possible D gene is TRBD1 (6 bases). CDR1 and CDR2 (germline): SGHTA, FQGNSA. The CDR3 spans 16 residues. Trimming stripped 5 bases from V and 2 bases from J, with 16 bases between.